This TCR beta chain stems from a study of blood T cell repertoires in COVID-19. Study summary: COVID-19 samples collected from the United States, Italy and Spain covered acute and convalescent phases. Sample material is recorded as cDNA or gDNA derived from T cells, B-cell-depleted T cells, or PBMCs.

TCRdb's table, derived via immunoSEQ multiplex PCR, lists solely in-frame clones and lacks some. The sample gives about 68,000 clones, approximately 86% of which show up once; 4.1% is in the top ten. The CDR3 sequence is 16 residues long. Per the germline V gene, CDR1 is SGHRS and CDR2 is YFSETQ. This clone is medium-sized (0.01 to 0.1%) in the sample. One end of the junction fails to match germline, which may point to a read error. V gene TRBV5-1 combines with J gene TRBJ1-5; a possible D gene is TRBD1 (5 bases). Material for sequencing was peripheral blood. This TCR derives from a man in his forties or fifties with acute or convalescent COVID-19. CDR3 nucleotide sequence: TGCGCCAGCAGTTTGGAGGGGCTCCCCAACAATCAGCCCCAGCATTTT. This codes for CASSLEGLPNNQPQHF.